The 26 T cell receptor beta chains presented below share a single source sample, sequenced in a study of blood T cell repertoires in COVID-19. The repertoire was sequenced with immunoSEQ multiplex PCR; TCRdb's copy has only in-frame clones and lacks some. The repertoire includes 110,000 or so clones, around 80% of them detected once, and just over 15% sits in the top ten. The material sequenced was peripheral blood. The receptor set was obtained from a woman older than 75 with acute or convalescent COVID-19.

This chain joins TRBV5-4 and TRBJ2-3; 8 bases are a match to TRBD2. The CDR3 is 16 amino acids. Unmatched junction bases numbered 9, after V lost 0 bases and J lost 6 bases. Germline loops: CDR1 SGHNT, CDR2 YYREEE (reference sequence). Written as DNA, the CDR3 is TGTGCCAGCAGCTTGGGAGCGGGAGCGAGGGGGGATACGCAGTATTTT. Amino acids: CASSLGAGARGDTQYF.

The chain employs TRBV27 and TRBJ2-7, with 7 bases fitting TRBD2. This CDR3 contains 13 residues. The V gene's germline CDR1 is MNHEY and CDR2 SMNVEV (reference sequence). J was trimmed by 6 bases and V by 3 bases; bases with no gene match: 5. CDR3 bases: TGTGCCAGCAGTTTGGGGAGGGAAGCCGAGCAGTACGTC. Amino acids: CASSLGREAEQYV.

In this sample, this clone turned up a few times. The chain uses TRBV13 and TRBJ2-2; D unresolved. The V and J ends lost 2 bases and 6 bases respectively, with 7 bases between them. Germline V gene data show CDR1 as PRHDT and CDR2 as FYEKMQ (reference sequence). The CDR3 runs to 13 residues. The CDR3: CASSLQFPGELFF. In DNA form, the CDR3 reads TGTGCCAGCAGCTTACAATTCCCCGGGGAGCTGTTTTTT.

The chain joins TRBV5-1 to TRBJ2-3; TRBD2 agrees at 13 bases. V lost 0 bases and J lost 6; bases outside the gene matches: 7. CDR3 length: 17 amino acids. Germline lookup yields CDR1 SGHRS and CDR2 YFSETQ. CDR3 bases: TGCGCCAGCAGCTTGGGTCCCCAACTAGCGGGAGGGGATACGCAGTATTTT. Its protein product is CASSLGPQLAGGDTQYF.

This clone appeared many times. V gene TRBV4-1 combines with J gene TRBJ2-3, with a weak D call TRBD2 (6 bases). Germline CDR1 is MGHRA and CDR2 is YSYEKL. This CDR3 spans 15 amino acids. Trimming took off 5 bases at V and 1 base at J, with 13 bases between the two ends. CDR3 sequence reads: CASSSISSGTDTQYF. The CDR3 DNA follows: TGCGCCAGCAGCTCCATCTCTAGCGGCACAGATACGCAGTATTTT.

This clone came up a few times. The J gene is TRBJ2-1, the V gene TRBV27, with D tentatively TRBD2 (6 bases). The CDR3 loop spans 14 amino acids. Germline V gene data show CDR1 as MNHEY and CDR2 as SMNVEV (reference sequence). V was shortened by 4 bases and J by 5 bases, with 12 bases between the two germline ends. CDR3 region: CASSSGGAHNEQFF. In DNA, the CDR3 is TGTGCCAGCAGTTCCGGAGGGGCCCACAATGAGCAGTTCTTC.

CDR3 nucleotides: TGTGCCACCAGTGATCGGGACATTTACAATGAGCAGTTCTTC. Its protein is CATSDRDIYNEQFF. V gene TRBV24-1 combines with J gene TRBJ2-1; a weak D match, TRBD1 (6 bases). The CDR3 totals 14 residues. The germline V gene has CDR1 KGHDR and CDR2 SFDVKD. Trimming took off 3 bases at V and 4 bases at J, with 9 bases between the two ends.

V usage is TRBV6-5 and J usage is TRBJ2-3, with D possibly being TRBD2 (6 bases). CDR1 and CDR2 (germline): MNHEY, SVGAGI. This CDR3 is built from 13 residues. Trimming left V 6 bases short and J 4 bases short, with 11 bases between. CDR3 protein: CASRRGGADTQYF. The CDR3 DNA is TGTGCCAGCAGGAGGGGAGGAGCAGATACGCAGTATTTT.

V and J are TRBV11-3 and TRBJ2-7; 7 bases are shared with TRBD1. CDR1 is SGHNT, CDR2 YENEEA, per germline. V was pared by 1 base and J by 3 bases, with 3 bases of the junction left unmatched. This CDR3 has 14 residues. The CDR3 DNA follows: TGTGCCAGCAGCTTAGCGCCAGGGGGCTACGAGCAGTACGTC. Residues: CASSLAPGGYEQYV.

The chain carries TRBV18 and TRBJ2-2; possibly TRBD1 for D (6 bases). Germline V gene sequence: CDR1 KGHSH, CDR2 LQKENI. Trimming removed 6 bases from V and 1 base from J, with 9 bases in between. The CDR3 runs to 14 residues. The CDR3 here is CASSWTENTGELFF. The DNA for the CDR3 is TGTGCCAGCTCTTGGACAGAGAACACCGGGGAGCTGTTTTTT.

J is TRBJ2-2 and V is TRBV24-1; 12 bases match TRBD2. CDR3 length: 21 residues. The V segment lost 4 bases and the J segment 5 bases; nucleotides outside the gene matches: 19. From germline, CDR1 is KGHDR and CDR2 SFDVKD. The CDR3 loop reads CATSEAGTGITSGRYTGELFF. CDR3 nucleotides: TGTGCCACCAGTGAGGCCGGGACAGGGATAACTAGCGGGAGGTATACCGGGGAGCTGTTTTTT.

V is TRBV5-4 and J is TRBJ1-2, with a tentative D call TRBD1 (5 bases). Germline values: CDR1 SGHNT, CDR2 YYREEE (reference sequence). CDR3 length: 18 residues. The V end lost 0 bases, the J end lost 2 bases, and 20 bases lay between the germline ends. The CDR3 protein is CASSLGQGSRQINYGYTF. CDR3 coding DNA: TGTGCCAGCAGCTTGGGGCAAGGAAGCCGACAGATCAACTATGGCTACACCTTC.

The genes are TRBV5-4 and TRBJ2-3; 14 nucleotides match TRBD2. Germline V lookup: CDR1 SGHNT, CDR2 YYREEE (reference sequence). The CDR3 has 17 amino acids. J gave up 4 bases and V 5 bases, and 9 bases lay outside the gene matches. The CDR3 is CASRPGTSGSRSDTQYF. CDR3 DNA sequence: TGTGCCAGCAGACCCGGGACTAGCGGGAGTAGGTCAGATACGCAGTATTTT.

In this sample, this clone turned up once. The chain has TRBV19 and TRBJ2-5; TRBD1 aligns across 10 bases. V lost 10 bases to trimming and J lost 5 bases; unmatched junction nucleotides: 10. Germline V gene data show CDR1 as LNHDA and CDR2 as SQIVND (reference sequence). The CDR3 contains 14 residues. The CDR3 coding sequence is TGTGCCACCACAGACAGGGGGCGCGATGAGACCCAGTACTTC. Translating it yields CATTDRGRDETQYF.

The genes are TRBV7-9 and TRBJ1-1, with D hard to call. Germline V CDR1 and CDR2: SEHNR, FQNEAQ (reference sequence). This CDR3 has 11 residues. V was pared by 4 bases and J by 5 bases, with 5 bases between. The CDR3 DNA is TGTGCCAGCAGCTCCGTGACTGAAGCTTTCTTT. This encodes CASSSVTEAFF.

The chain joins TRBV3-1 (or the pseudogene TRBV3-2) to TRBJ1-4; 7 nucleotides match TRBD1. With V trimmed by 7 bases and J by 7 bases, 9 bases remained unmatched. The CDR3 contains 14 residues. CDR1 is LGHDT, CDR2 YNNKEL, per germline (reference sequence). CDR3 nucleotide sequence: TGTGCCAGCAACCCCAGGGGGTGGGGTGAAAAACTGTTTTTT. Translated: CASNPRGWGEKLFF.

The V call is TRBV11-3, the J call TRBJ2-1, with D possibly TRBD1 on 6 matching bases. Germline V gene data show CDR1 as SGHNT and CDR2 as YENEEA. The CDR3 is made up of 16 amino acids. The ends were cut back, 6 bases at V and 7 bases at J, with 22 bases in the middle. The CDR3 region has the DNA TGTGCCAGCAGAAGGGCGCGGGCAGGGGACGAGAATGAGCAGTTCTTC. It specifies CASRRARAGDENEQFF. Drawing the rest from reference TRBV11-3 and TRBJ2-1, the complete variable domain is EAGVVQSPRYKIIEKKQPVAFWCNPISGHNTLYWYLQNLGQGPELLIRYENEEAVDDSQLPKDRFSAERLKGVDSTLKIQPAELGDSAVYLCASRRARAGDENEQFFGPGTRLTVL.

In its sample, this clone ranks as large. This chain connects TRBV10-1 to TRBJ1-3; D is uncertain. With 2 bases removed from V and 1 base from J, the gap between germline ends came to 12 bases. The CDR3 has 16 amino acids. Germline CDR1 and CDR2: WNHNN and SYGVQD (reference sequence). The CDR3 DNA sequence: TGCGCCAGCAGTGAGGGCTCCCGCTTATCTGGAAACACCATATATTTT. Protein sequence: CASSEGSRLSGNTIYF.

CDR3: CASSLEGGVDTDTQYF. DNA for the CDR3: TGTGCCAGCAGTTTAGAAGGGGGCGTTGACACAGATACGCAGTATTTT. V and J are TRBV27 and TRBJ2-3, with 7 nucleotides matching TRBD1. The CDR3 is made up of 16 amino acids. V shed 2 bases and J 2 bases; nucleotides not matched to a gene: 7. The germline gives CDR1 MNHEY, CDR2 SMNVEV (reference sequence).

The chain couples TRBV5-5 to TRBJ2-1; 7 nucleotides match TRBD2. The CDR3 extends over 14 amino acids. The J segment lost 8 bases and the V segment lost 0 bases, leaving 5 bases of the junction unmatched. CDR1 SGHKS and CDR2 YYEKEE come from the germline V gene (reference sequence). CDR3 region: CASSLEGGSDEQFF. CDR3 coding DNA: TGTGCCAGCAGCTTGGAGGGAGGGTCAGATGAGCAGTTCTTC.

The chain combines TRBV29-1 with TRBJ1-1, with TRBD1 matching over 9 bases. CDR1 is SQVTM, CDR2 ANQGSEA, per germline. V was pared by 4 bases and J by 3 bases, with 6 bases of the junction left unmatched. The CDR3 is 14 amino acids. The CDR3 here is CSVVGQGGYTEAFF. The DNA for the CDR3 is TGCAGCGTTGTGGGACAGGGAGGGTACACTGAAGCTTTCTTT. Full variable domain (remainder filled in from reference TRBV29-1 and TRBJ1-1): SAVISQKPSRDICQRGTSLTIQCQVDSQVTMMFWYRQQPGQSLTLIATANQGSEATYESGFVIDKFPISRPNLTFSTLTVSNMSPEDSSIYLCSVVGQGGYTEAFFGQGTRLTVV.

The count of this clone is one. The rearrangement joins TRBV24-1 to TRBJ2-3; maybe TRBD2 (5 bases). This CDR3 is 17 amino acids long. CDR1 is KGHDR and CDR2 is SFDVKD in the germline V gene. V was trimmed by 3 bases and J by 6 bases, leaving 21 bases between them. Here the CDR3 reads CATSDRGLGPSADTQYF. The CDR3 coding sequence is TGTGCCACCAGTGATAGAGGGTTAGGACCTTCGGCGGATACGCAGTATTTT.

The CDR3 loop is CASSPLIPGTGGLEGYTF. CDR3 DNA sequence: TGTGCCAGCTCACCACTTATACCAGGGACAGGGGGCTTGGAGGGCTACACCTTC. The chain combines TRBV18 with TRBJ1-2, with 12 bases aligning to TRBD1. The CDR3 sequence is 18 residues long. Trimming took 1 base from V and 8 from J; bases not matched to a gene: 14. Germline V gene lookup returns CDR1 KGHSH and CDR2 LQKENI.

The CDR3 loop reads CASSSLARGLGGYTF. Here the CDR3 DNA reads TGTGCCAGCTCATCACTAGCGCGGGGGCTAGGTGGCTACACCTTC. This chain uses TRBV18 with TRBJ1-2, with D possibly TRBD1 on 6 matching bases. CDR1 and CDR2 (germline): KGHSH, LQKENI. V was cut by 5 bases and J by 7 bases, with 20 bases left in between. The CDR3 sequence is 15 residues long.

The CDR3 loop reads CAWMGGNTGELFF. The CDR3 nucleotides are TGTGCCTGGATGGGGGGGAACACCGGGGAGCTGTTTTTT. This chain uses TRBV30 with TRBJ2-2; D might be TRBD2 (6 bases). The CDR3 is 13 residues long. The V and J ends lost 4 bases and 1 base respectively, with 7 bases between them. CDR1 is GTSNPN, CDR2 SVGIG, per germline (reference sequence).

The V call is TRBV5-1, the J call TRBJ1-1, with D perhaps matching TRBD1 (5 bases). There are 15 residues in the CDR3. The germline CDR1 and CDR2 sequences are SGHRS and YFSETQ. The ends were cut back, 1 base at V and 2 bases at J, with 12 bases in the middle. CDR3 protein: CASSLWGGANTEAFF. CDR3 sequence (DNA): TGCGCCAGCAGCTTGTGGGGAGGGGCTAACACTGAAGCTTTCTTT.